This TCR beta chain came from a study of OX40 agonist ivuxolimab in advanced cancers. Study-level information: Dose-escalation patients' cancers were hepatocellular carcinoma, melanoma, renal cell or head and neck cancer.

Only in-frame clones appear in the TCRdb table, and some are missing; sequencing was by immunoSEQ multiplex PCR. Altogether about 82,000 clones are present, 90% to 95% being singletons, with the ten largest covering about 2.3%. CDR1 is ENHRY and CDR2 is SYGVKD in the germline V gene. The ends lost 10 bases at V and 4 bases at J; junction bases unmatched: 8. The CDR3 runs 13 residues. Specimen: CD4+ or CD8+ T cells sorted from blood, collected in a trial of the OX40 agonist ivuxolimab. The receptor's source is an adult with an advanced solid tumor such as melanoma, head and neck, liver or kidney cancer. This chain joins TRBV10-3 and TRBJ2-5; 8 nucleotides line up with TRBD1. CDR3 region: CASQTGAAETQYF. The CDR3 coding sequence is TGTGCCAGCCAGACAGGGGCGGCAGAGACCCAGTACTTC.